The TCR beta chain described here comes from a study of blood T cell repertoires in COVID-19. The trim removed 4 bases at V and 0 bases at J, leaving 4 bases unmatched. Germline V gene data show CDR1 as SNHLY and CDR2 as FYNNEI. The CDR3 loop spans 15 amino acids. Sequencing used immunoSEQ multiplex PCR; TCRdb keeps in-frame clones, though not all of them. The repertoire includes about 64,000 clones, about 88% of them detected once, and 43% sits in the top ten. Sequences were obtained from peripheral blood. This chain links TRBV2 with TRBJ2-3, with 7 bases matching TRBD1. The clonotype comes from a woman aged 60-75 years with COVID-19, enrolled during active disease. The CDR3 region is CASSGQGDSTDTQYF. Written as DNA, the CDR3 is TGTGCCAGCAGTGGACAGGGAGATAGCACAGATACGCAGTATTTT.